The rows below give T cell receptor beta chains drawn from one sample of a study of T cell responses to AZD1222 COVID-19 vaccine. Clones were read by immunoSEQ multiplex PCR, and TCRdb kept only the in-frame ones, dropping some. The sample records 170,000 or so clones, roughly nine tenths being singletons. Sequencing was performed on peripheral blood, taken on day 0 of AZD1222 vaccination. These receptors originate from an adult in good health. Both conserved end residues are part of each CDR3. D genes are given only for firm matches. The listing skips clone size in some rows; elsewhere it reads once, few, many or a size class.

d_call,j_call,clone_size,v_call,cdr3_aa,cdr3_nt
.,TRBJ2-1,.,TRBV7-9,CASSLAEGLNNEQFF,TGTGCCAGCAGCTTAGCTGAGGGACTCAACAATGAGCAGTTCTTC
.,TRBJ1-4,.,TRBV5-1,CASSRRTDEKLFF,TGCGCCAGCAGCAGGCGGACAGATGAAAAACTGTTTTTT
.,TRBJ2-1,.,TRBV27,CASSSGGPRPGEQFF,TGTGCCAGCAGTTCGGGTGGCCCCAGGCCTGGAGAGCAGTTCTTC
TRBD2,TRBJ2-7,.,TRBV7-9,CASSSSGSPSQQYF,TGTGCCAGCAGCTCCAGCGGGAGCCCCTCTCAGCAGTACTTC
.,TRBJ1-1,.,TRBV6-1,CASSEWTGGNTEAFF,TGTGCCAGCAGTGAGTGGACGGGGGGGAACACTGAAGCTTTCTTT
TRBD1,TRBJ1-5,.,TRBV28,CASSRQGAWRRGNQPQHF,TGTGCCAGCAGTCGACAGGGGGCATGGAGGAGGGGCAATCAGCCCCAGCATTTT
.,TRBJ1-1,.,TRBV6-6,CASSRAAGAWNTEAFF,TGTGCCAGCAGTCGAGCGGCAGGGGCCTGGAACACTGAAGCTTTCTTT
TRBD2,TRBJ2-2,.,TRBV5-4,CASSLSGRAYGGELFF,TGTGCCAGCAGCTTGAGCGGGAGGGCCTATGGCGGGGAGCTGTTTTTT
.,TRBJ1-2,.,TRBV4-2,CASSRGTSADYGYTF,TGTGCCAGCAGCCGCGGGACTTCCGCCGACTATGGCTACACCTTC
TRBD1,TRBJ2-3,.,TRBV15,CATSRKTGASADTQYF,TGTGCCACCAGCAGGAAGACAGGGGCGTCGGCGGATACGCAGTATTTT
TRBD2,TRBJ2-1,.,TRBV18,CASSPGEGSISEQFF,TGTGCCAGCTCACCGGGGGAGGGATCTATCAGTGAGCAGTTCTTC
.,TRBJ2-5,once,TRBV19,CASSIRFYQETQYF,TGTGCCAGTAGTATTCGATTCTACCAAGAGACCCAGTACTTC
.,TRBJ2-5,.,TRBV5-1,CASSLRGPVRETQYF,TGCGCCAGCAGCTTGAGAGGGCCGGTCCGAGAGACCCAGTACTTC
TRBD1,TRBJ1-2,.,TRBV18,CASSPDSTGNYGYTF,TGTGCCAGCTCACCGGACTCGACAGGGAACTATGGCTACACCTTC
.,TRBJ1-5,.,TRBV29-1,CSVEKVSNQPQHF,TGCAGCGTTGAGAAGGTTAGCAATCAGCCCCAGCATTTT
TRBD2,TRBJ2-3,.,TRBV5-1,CASSSRVAGETDTQYF,TGCGCCAGCAGCTCCAGAGTAGCGGGAGAAACAGATACGCAGTATTTT
.,TRBJ2-4,.,TRBV14,CASTQAGAKNIQYF,TGTGCCAGCACACAAGCGGGAGCCAAAAACATTCAGTACTTC
TRBD1,TRBJ2-7,.,TRBV19,CASSRTGTGTYEQYF,TGTGCCAGTAGTCGTACCGGGACAGGGACCTACGAGCAGTACTTC
.,TRBJ2-2,few,TRBV10-2,CASSINWNTGELFF,TGCGCCAGCAGTATAAACTGGAACACCGGGGAGCTGTTTTTT
TRBD1,TRBJ1-4,.,TRBV4-2,CASETGRGEKLFF,TGTGCCAGCGAGACAGGGCGTGGTGAAAAACTGTTTTTT
.,TRBJ2-7,medium-sized,TRBV5-4,CASSHRQVSYEQYF,TGTGCCAGCAGCCATCGACAGGTCTCCTACGAGCAGTACTTC
TRBD1,TRBJ2-7,.,TRBV28,CASSPGQERWYEQYF,TGTGCCAGCAGCCCCGGACAGGAGCGGTGGTACGAGCAGTACTTC
.,TRBJ1-4,few,TRBV19,CASKMLDSNEKLFF,TGTGCCAGTAAGATGCTGGACAGTAATGAAAAACTGTTTTTT
.,TRBJ2-5,.,TRBV2,CASSEGHKETQYF,TGTGCCAGCAGTGAGGGACATAAAGAGACCCAGTACTTC
.,TRBJ2-1,.,TRBV25-1,CASSVRRSAGQGSEQFF,TGTGCCAGCAGTGTACGACGCTCGGCAGGGCAGGGGAGTGAGCAGTTCTTC
TRBD2,TRBJ2-7,.,TRBV27,CASNPGGSGPYEQYF,TGTGCCAGCAACCCCGGGGGGTCGGGACCATACGAGCAGTACTTC
TRBD1,TRBJ1-4,.,TRBV11-2,CASSLDTGGYNEKLFF,TGTGCCAGCAGCTTAGACACAGGGGGTTATAATGAAAAACTGTTTTTT
.,TRBJ1-6,.,TRBV5-1,CASSLLGDSPLHF,TGCGCCAGCAGCTTATTGGGGGATTCACCCCTCCACTTT
.,TRBJ2-1,.,TRBV29-1,CSVPLPPTHNEQFF,TGCAGCGTTCCCCTACCCCCCACACACAATGAGCAGTTCTTC
TRBD2,TRBJ2-7,.,TRBV5-6,CASSRKGTSDSYEQYF,TGTGCCAGCAGCCGAAAGGGGACTAGCGACTCCTACGAGCAGTACTTC
.,TRBJ1-5,once,TRBV19,CASSIGPVRGAGGNQPQHF,TGTGCCAGTAGTATAGGGCCTGTACGGGGGGCAGGGGGCAATCAGCCCCAGCATTTT
.,TRBJ1-2,.,TRBV18,CASSPPAGTTYGYTF,TGTGCCAGCTCACCACCTGCGGGGACAACCTATGGCTACACCTTC
.,TRBJ1-1,few,TRBV12-3/TRBV12-4,CASGPLMNTEAFF,TGTGCCAGCGGCCCACTCATGAACACTGAAGCTTTCTTT
TRBD1,TRBJ1-2,.,TRBV28,CASRGQYYGYTF,TGTGCCAGCAGGGGACAGTACTATGGCTACACCTTC
.,TRBJ1-2,.,TRBV7-2,CASTLGVAQYGYTF,TGTGCCAGCACCTTAGGGGTAGCCCAGTATGGCTACACCTTC
.,TRBJ1-6,once,TRBV3-1/TRBV3-2,CASSPLGGSPLHF,TGTGCCAGCAGCCCTCTTGGGGGGTCACCCCTCCACTTT
.,TRBJ1-1,.,TRBV5-1,CASSPLDGLEAFF,TGCGCCAGCAGCCCTTTGGACGGGCTAGAAGCTTTCTTT
.,TRBJ1-2,.,TRBV5-1,CASSLHSTTVTYGYTF,TGCGCCAGCAGCCTCCACAGTACGACGGTTACTTATGGCTACACCTTC
TRBD1,TRBJ1-1,once,TRBV2,CASGNPRGNTEAFF,TGTGCCAGCGGTAATCCCAGGGGGAATACTGAAGCTTTCTTT
TRBD1,TRBJ1-3,.,TRBV3-1/TRBV3-2,CASSRTGGAGNTIYF,TGTGCCAGCAGCCGGACAGGGGGAGCTGGAAACACCATATATTTT
TRBD2,TRBJ2-3,.,TRBV9,CASSDSGSPNDTQYF,TGTGCCAGCAGCGATAGCGGGAGTCCAAACGATACGCAGTATTTT
.,TRBJ1-1,.,TRBV27,CASSSPSGRGKPEAFF,TGTGCCAGCAGTTCCCCATCCGGCCGGGGGAAGCCTGAAGCTTTCTTT
.,TRBJ2-7,.,TRBV29-1,CSVEGNYEQYF,TGCAGCGTTGAAGGTAACTACGAGCAGTACTTC
.,TRBJ1-3,few,TRBV7-9,CASSGTPSGNTIYF,TGTGCCAGCAGCGGAACACCCTCTGGAAACACCATATATTTT
.,TRBJ1-1,.,TRBV6-5,CASRGPLNTEAFF,TGTGCCAGCAGGGGACCGCTGAACACTGAAGCTTTCTTT
.,TRBJ1-1,.,TRBV19,CASSDSRSRGEAFF,TGTGCCAGTAGCGACTCACGGTCCCGGGGAGAAGCTTTCTTT
TRBD1,TRBJ1-2,.,TRBV7-9,CASSFNRGSGYTF,TGTGCCAGCAGCTTCAACAGGGGATCCGGCTACACCTTC
TRBD1,TRBJ1-1,once,TRBV5-1,CASSLGGTASYAGPDTEAFF,TGCGCCAGCAGCTTGGGGGGGACAGCCTCCTACGCTGGCCCGGACACTGAAGCTTTCTTT
.,TRBJ2-7,.,TRBV28,CASSLGLDVQYF,TGTGCCAGCAGTTTGGGATTGGACGTGCAGTACTTC
.,TRBJ1-2,.,TRBV21-1,CASSAGTGRFGYTF,TGTGCCAGCAGCGCCGGGACAGGGCGGTTTGGCTACACCTTC
.,TRBJ2-7,.,TRBV2,CASSKRGDGDYEQYF,TGTGCCAGCAGTAAGCGAGGGGACGGAGACTACGAGCAGTACTTC